This T cell receptor beta chain was profiled in a study of cytomegalovirus exposure and HLA in healthy donors. The PCR was carried out with 60 Vbeta primers and 13 Jbeta primers. Assay used: immunoSEQ multiplex PCR; TCRdb lists only in-frame clones, some missing. This sample carries tens of thousands of clones, 81% of them seen once, and the ten largest clones take about a tenth. Whole-study results and caveats: TCR beta V segments were, for the most part, productive about 87% or about 30% of the time in an earlier analysis. The study carried out a later analysis of TCR beta sequences. It associated 16,951 of them with specific HLA alleles at a false discovery rate of 0.05.

Remarks on this clone: The antigen is not known.

Sequenced input: PBMCs. The receptor was isolated from a human donor in good health.

CDR3 residues: CASSKRLAGSYEQYF. The CDR3 DNA follows: TGTGCCAGCAGCAAGAGACTAGCAGGCTCCTACGAGCAGTACTTC. The J gene is TRBJ2-5, the V gene TRBV21-1; TRBD2 reflects the table's D call only, with no check against the DNA. The J call could be wrong; TRBJ2-7 is a better fit for the DNA end. TRBV21-1 is classified as a pseudogene. The length of the CDR3 is 15 residues.